This entry lists 17 T cell receptor beta chains sequenced from one sample in a study of blood T cell repertoires in COVID-19. Sequencing used immunoSEQ multiplex PCR; TCRdb keeps in-frame clones, though not all of them. The sample lists under 300,000 clones; around 89% were seen once. Source material: PBMCs or T cells enriched from blood (not recorded which). Receptors originate from a woman in her sixties or seventies in a cohort exposed to, infected with or recovered from COVID-19 (not recorded which).

Points on this clone: This specimen includes other DNA sequences encoding the same CDR3. The V call is TRBV28, the J call TRBJ2-7, with D maybe TRBD2 (6 bases). Germline loops: CDR1 MDHEN, CDR2 SYDVKM. The germline V and J ends were trimmed by 6 bases and 4 bases, with 10 bases remaining between them. The CDR3 sequence is 12 residues long. In DNA, the CDR3 is TGTGCCAGCAGCCTCGCGGGATACGAGCAGTACTTC. Translating it yields CASSLAGYEQYF.

The chain carries TRBV28 and TRBJ2-3; 8 nucleotides line up with TRBD1. CDR1 MDHEN and CDR2 SYDVKM come from the germline V gene. The CDR3 is 13 amino acids. J was trimmed by 5 bases and V by 8 bases; bases with no gene match: 6. CDR3 sequence (DNA): TGTGCCAGCCGGGGGACAGGCCTAGATACGCAGTATTTT. Amino acid sequence: CASRGTGLDTQYF.

The chain combines TRBV30 with TRBJ2-5; 8 bases line up with TRBD2. The germline V gene encodes CDR1 GTSNPN and CDR2 SVGIG (reference sequence). CDR3 length equals 14 residues. Unmatched junction bases numbered 15, after V lost 2 bases and J lost 13 bases. The CDR3 is CAWSLASGLRRPYF. Here the CDR3 DNA reads TGTGCCTGGAGTCTGGCTAGCGGGCTCCGGCGCCCGTACTTC.

This chain uses TRBV5-6 with TRBJ1-4; possibly TRBD1 for D (5 bases). The length of the CDR3 is 17 residues. V lost 5 bases and J 3 bases, leaving 20 bases between the germline ends. The germline CDR1 and CDR2 sequences are SGHDT and YYEEEE. CDR3 DNA sequence: TGTGCCAGCAGATTCGGAGGGGATGGCGCCGCTAATGAAAAACTGTTTTTT. This sequence encodes CASRFGGDGAANEKLFF.

This chain uses TRBV5-4 with TRBJ2-1, with 8 positions matching TRBD1. The germline V gene encodes CDR1 SGHNT and CDR2 YYREEE (reference sequence). CDR3 length equals 15 residues. The ends lost 2 bases at V and 7 bases at J; junction bases unmatched: 8. CDR3 residues: CASSFSGRGRNEQFF. CDR3 nucleotide sequence: TGTGCCAGCAGCTTTAGCGGCAGGGGGCGGAATGAGCAGTTCTTC.

This chain uses TRBV10-1 with TRBJ2-2, with a tentative D call TRBD1 (5 bases). CDR1 is WNHNN, CDR2 SYGVQD, per germline (reference sequence). The CDR3 is 16 residues long. The V and J ends lost 3 bases and 5 bases respectively, with 16 bases between them. The CDR3 sequence is CASSDRDNALTGELFF. In DNA form, the CDR3 reads TGCGCCAGCAGTGACAGGGATAACGCATTAACCGGGGAGCTGTTTTTT.

The J gene is TRBJ2-7, the V gene TRBV7-8, with 14 bases that match TRBD2. The ends lost 7 bases at V and 4 bases at J; junction bases unmatched: 6. This CDR3 is 15 amino acids long. From germline, CDR1 is SGHVS and CDR2 FQNEAQ. The DNA for the CDR3 is TGTGCCAGCACCGCCGGGACTAGCGGGAGTTACGAGCAGTACTTC. As protein: CASTAGTSGSYEQYF.

This clone was detected once. The rearrangement uses TRBV24-1 and TRBJ2-5; 11 bases are a match to TRBD2. V lost 3 bases to trimming and J lost 5 bases; unmatched junction nucleotides: 1. The CDR3 is made up of 14 amino acids. From germline, CDR1 is KGHDR and CDR2 SFDVKD. CDR3 in amino acids: CATSDRLAGETQYF. The DNA for the CDR3 is TGTGCCACCAGTGATAGACTAGCGGGGGAGACCCAGTACTTC.

The chain employs TRBV19 and TRBJ2-3; 11 bases match TRBD1. In germline, CDR1 is LNHDA, CDR2 SQIVND (reference sequence). The CDR3 length is 15 residues. The trim removed 4 bases at V and 1 base at J, leaving 1 base unmatched. In nucleotides, the CDR3 is TGTGCCAGTAGTACGGACAGGGGGCGCACAGATACGCAGTATTTT. Encoded protein: CASSTDRGRTDTQYF.

The V call is TRBV24-1, the J call TRBJ2-3; maybe TRBD2 (6 bases). The CDR3 is 15 residues long. Trimming left V 4 bases short and J 0 bases short, with 10 bases between. In germline, CDR1 is KGHDR, CDR2 SFDVKD. The DNA of the CDR3 is TGTGCCACCAGTGACCCTAGCGCCAGCACAGATACGCAGTATTTT. Residues: CATSDPSASTDTQYF.

CDR3 residues: CASGTDRAYEQYF. The CDR3 bases are TGTGCCAGTGGTACCGACAGGGCCTACGAGCAGTACTTC. The V gene is TRBV19, the J gene TRBJ2-7; TRBD1 aligns across 7 bases. CDR1 and CDR2 (germline): LNHDA, SQIVND (reference sequence). This CDR3 has 13 residues. V was pared by 8 bases and J by 2 bases, with 6 bases of the junction left unmatched.

The rearrangement uses TRBV5-1 and TRBJ2-7, with 8 bases aligning to TRBD2. Trimming removed 4 bases from V and 1 base from J; junction bases left unmatched: 7. This CDR3 spans 15 amino acids. Germline V gives CDR1 SGHRS, CDR2 YFSETQ. The CDR3, as DNA: TGCGCCAGCAGCCTGATGGCTAGCGGGTCCTACGAGCAGTACTTC. It codes for CASSLMASGSYEQYF.

The chain has TRBV24-1 and TRBJ1-2; 7 bases match TRBD1. J gave up 2 bases and V 7 bases, and 12 bases lay outside the gene matches. This CDR3 is 16 amino acids long. Germline-derived CDR1 and CDR2 are KGHDR and SFDVKD. CDR3 sequence reads: CATSASDRVGNYGYTF. The CDR3 nucleotides read TGTGCCACCAGCGCATCTGACAGGGTGGGAAACTATGGCTACACCTTC.

This clone has only one observation. The DNA for the CDR3 is TGTGCCAGCAGCCAAGACTCGCGACTCGGCTCCTACGAGCAGTACTTC. This codes for CASSQDSRLGSYEQYF. This chain links TRBV14 with TRBJ2-7; D is ambiguous. The germline V gene has CDR1 SGHDN and CDR2 FVKESK. CDR3 length: 16 residues. V lost 0 bases to trimming and J lost 0 bases, with 12 bases between them. Full variable domain (outside the CDR3, taken from reference TRBV14 and TRBJ2-7): EAGVTQFPSHSVIEKGQTVTLRCDPISGHDNLYWYRRVMGKEIKFLLHFVKESKQDESGMPNNRFLAERTGGTYSTLKVQPAELEDSGVYFCASSQDSRLGSYEQYFGPGTRLTVT.

The rearrangement joins TRBV7-8 to TRBJ2-7; 8 bases agree with TRBD2. The ends lost 5 bases at V and 2 bases at J; junction bases unmatched: 5. This CDR3 spans 14 amino acids. Germline-derived CDR1 and CDR2 are SGHVS and FQNEAQ. The CDR3 loop is CASSDREGAYEQYF. The CDR3 DNA reads as TGTGCCAGCAGCGATCGGGAGGGAGCCTACGAGCAGTACTTC.

The V gene is TRBV5-4, the J gene TRBJ1-2; unclear D gene. CDR3 size: 14 residues. V was shortened by 2 bases and J by 4 bases, with 12 bases between the two germline ends. CDR1 and CDR2 (germline): SGHNT, YYREEE (reference sequence). The CDR3 bases are TGTGCCAGCAGCTTCGACGCCGGGGTCTATGGCTACACCTTC. This encodes CASSFDAGVYGYTF.

V gene TRBV5-1 combines with J gene TRBJ1-1, with D possibly TRBD1 on 5 matching bases. Looked up from germline, CDR1 is SGHRS and CDR2 is YFSETQ. The V end was cut by 4 bases, the J end by 4 bases, with 11 bases between. The CDR3 covers 13 residues. The CDR3 loop reads CASSRQGGTEAFF. The CDR3, as DNA: TGCGCCAGCAGCCGCCAGGGAGGCACTGAAGCTTTCTTT.